This TCR beta chain was recorded in a study of T cells expressing NK-cell markers. On the study more broadly: The TCR beta repertoires were obtained from sorted CD3+CD56+NKG2C+, CD3+CD56+NKG2C- and CD3+CD56-NKG2C+ T cells.

As concerns this clonotype: Its antigen is not identified.

After re-calling the 5' RACE reads, TCRdb lists one entry per CDR3 protein, DNA absent. The clone table shows about 410,000 distinct CDR3 sequences, with the ten largest holding 9.5% to 12%. This CDR3 is built from 15 residues. Germline-derived CDR1 and CDR2 are SGHRS and YFSETQ. General study results and limits: The share of CD8+ T cells held by dominant NKG2C+ clonotypes was 1.0-7.0% in about 6 donors.

The origin of this receptor is a woman aged 45-60 years in good health. The sequenced sample consisted of blood T cells: a sorted CD56 or NKG2C T cell subset, CD4+ or CD8+ T cells, or bulk PBMC T cells (not recorded which). The rearrangement links TRBV5-1 to TRBJ2-7; with no DNA, the TCRdb D assignment of TRBD2 cannot be verified. CDR3 protein: CASSYLAGLTYEQYF. Using reference TRBV5-1 and TRBJ2-7 for the parts outside the CDR3, the full variable domain is KAGVTQTPRYLIKTRGQQVTLSCSPISGHRSVSWYQQTPGQGLQFLFEYFSETQRNKGNFPGRFSGRQFSNSRSEMNVSTLELGDSALYLCASSYLAGLTYEQYFGPGTRLTVT.